The T cell receptor (beta chain) described here comes from a study of T-cell reconstitution after alpha-beta-depleted transplantation in children. This clonotype was counted a few times. The CDR3 has 19 residues. Germline-derived CDR1 and CDR2 are MDHEN and SYDVKM. V lost 4 bases to trimming and J lost 2 bases; unmatched junction nucleotides: 11. Preparation of the TCRbeta library involved a method that used unique molecular identifiers. Each CDR3 protein is one row after TCRdb ran MiXCR on the PCR reads. The data contain roughly 610,000 distinct CDR3 sequences, 10% to 13% of them seen just once; the ten biggest clones take up about 4.3%.

The source of this sequence is a human donor who donated a stem cell graft to a child with acute myeloid leukemia. The source material was PBMCs from the stem cell graft donor, sampled from the stem cell graft. This chain joins TRBV28 and TRBJ2-5; 15 bases are a match to TRBD2. The CDR3 DNA reads TGTGCCAGCAGTTCCCCAGGACTAGCGGGAGGGATGGGACAAGAGACCCAGTACTTC. It encodes CASSSPGLAGGMGQETQYF.